The subject of this entry is one T cell receptor beta chain. Cohorts were determined from participant-reported clinical history. Recovery among Cohort 3 donors was established by two negative PCRs, clearance, or symptom resolution. The sample is drawn from a study of blood T cell repertoires in COVID-19. Study summary: PBMCs, B-cell-depleted T cells, or T cells provided the cDNA or gDNA that made up the material.

The CDR3 covers 14 residues. Trimming removed 5 bases from V and 3 bases from J, with 14 bases in between. Germline V gene lookup returns CDR1 LNHDA and CDR2 SQIVND (reference sequence). Authors' processing steps: Estimates of nucleated cell counts were drawn from the amplification of reference gene primers. Assay used: immunoSEQ multiplex PCR; TCRdb lists only in-frame clones, some missing. D and trimming come from the DNA, and the V and J calls and clone size come from that table. The sample holds around 500,000 clones; roughly 90% are singletons and the top ten take around 1.9%. The specimen sequenced was PBMCs or T cells enriched from blood (not recorded which). The genes are TRBV19 and TRBJ2-7; no definite D call. The receptor was isolated from a middle-aged woman who had recovered from COVID-19. CDR3 in DNA: TGTGCCAGTAGTGCCTCGCTCGACAACTACGAGCAGTACTTC. Its translation: CASSASLDNYEQYF. Supplemented by reference TRBV19 and TRBJ2-7, the full variable domain reads DGGITQSPKYLFRKEGQNVTLSCEQNLNHDAMYWYRQDPGQGLRLIYYSQIVNDFQKGDIAEGYSVSREKKESFPLTVTSAQKNPTAFYLCASSASLDNYEQYFGPGTRLTVT.